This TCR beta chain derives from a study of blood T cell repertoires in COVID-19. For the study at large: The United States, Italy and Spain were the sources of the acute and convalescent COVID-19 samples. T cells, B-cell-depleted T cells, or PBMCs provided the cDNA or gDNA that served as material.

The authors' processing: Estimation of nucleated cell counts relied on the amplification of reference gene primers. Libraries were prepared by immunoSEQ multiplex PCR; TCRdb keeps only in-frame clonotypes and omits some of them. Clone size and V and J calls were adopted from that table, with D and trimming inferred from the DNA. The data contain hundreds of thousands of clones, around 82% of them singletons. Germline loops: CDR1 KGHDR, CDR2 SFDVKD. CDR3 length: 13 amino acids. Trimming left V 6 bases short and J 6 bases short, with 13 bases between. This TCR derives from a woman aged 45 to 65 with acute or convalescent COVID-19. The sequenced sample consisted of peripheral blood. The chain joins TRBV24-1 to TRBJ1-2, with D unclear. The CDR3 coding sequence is TGTGCCACCAGTAGCACAGATCGTGATGGCTACACCTTC. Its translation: CATSSTDRDGYTF.